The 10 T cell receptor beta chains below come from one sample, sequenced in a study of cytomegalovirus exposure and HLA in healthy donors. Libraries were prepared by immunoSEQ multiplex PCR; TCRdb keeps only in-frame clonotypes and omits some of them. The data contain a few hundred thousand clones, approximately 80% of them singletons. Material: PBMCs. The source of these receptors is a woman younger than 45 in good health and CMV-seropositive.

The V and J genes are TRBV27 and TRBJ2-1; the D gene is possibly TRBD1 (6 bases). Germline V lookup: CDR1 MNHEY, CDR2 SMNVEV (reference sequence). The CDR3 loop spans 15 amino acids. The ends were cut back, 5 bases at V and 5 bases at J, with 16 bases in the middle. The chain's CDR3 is CASSIYRALHNEQFF. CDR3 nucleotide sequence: TGTGCCAGCAGTATCTACAGGGCCCTGCACAATGAGCAGTTCTTC.

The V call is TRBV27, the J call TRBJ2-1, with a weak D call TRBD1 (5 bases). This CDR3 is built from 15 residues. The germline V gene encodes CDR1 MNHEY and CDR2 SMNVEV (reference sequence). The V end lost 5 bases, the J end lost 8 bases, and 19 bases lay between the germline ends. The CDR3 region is CASSQDGILQDEQFF. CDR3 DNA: TGTGCCAGCAGTCAGGACGGAATACTACAGGATGAGCAGTTCTTC.

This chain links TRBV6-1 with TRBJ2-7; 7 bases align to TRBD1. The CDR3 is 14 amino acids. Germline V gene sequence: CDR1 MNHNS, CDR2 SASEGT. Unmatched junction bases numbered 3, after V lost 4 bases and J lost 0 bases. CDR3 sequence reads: CASSVQGISYEQYF. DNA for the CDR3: TGTGCCAGCAGTGTACAGGGGATCTCCTACGAGCAGTACTTC.

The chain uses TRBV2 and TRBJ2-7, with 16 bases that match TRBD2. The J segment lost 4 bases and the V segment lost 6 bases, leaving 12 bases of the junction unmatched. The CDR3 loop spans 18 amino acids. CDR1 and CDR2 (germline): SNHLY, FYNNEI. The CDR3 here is CASRAGLAGGPSKYEQYF. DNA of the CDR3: TGTGCCAGCAGGGCGGGACTAGCGGGAGGGCCAAGTAAGTACGAGCAGTACTTC. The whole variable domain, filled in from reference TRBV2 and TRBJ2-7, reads EPEVTQTPSHQVTQMGQEVILRCVPISNHLYFYWYRQILGQKVEFLVSFYNNEISEKSEIFDDQFSVERPDGSNFTLKIRSTKLEDSAMYFCASRAGLAGGPSKYEQYFGPGTRLTVT.

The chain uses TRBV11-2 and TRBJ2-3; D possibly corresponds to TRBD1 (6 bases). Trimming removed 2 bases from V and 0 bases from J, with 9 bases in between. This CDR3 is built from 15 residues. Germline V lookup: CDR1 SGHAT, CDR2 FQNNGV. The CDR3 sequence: CASSLWQGSTDTQYF. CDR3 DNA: TGTGCCAGCAGCTTATGGCAGGGGAGCACAGATACGCAGTATTTT.

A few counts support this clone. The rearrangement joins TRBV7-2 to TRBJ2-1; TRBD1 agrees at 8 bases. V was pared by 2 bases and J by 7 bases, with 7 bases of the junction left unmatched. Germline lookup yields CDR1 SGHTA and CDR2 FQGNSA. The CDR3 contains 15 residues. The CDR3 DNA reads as TGTGCCAGCAGCTTACGGGGACAGGTAGAGAATGAGCAGTTCTTC. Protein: CASSLRGQVENEQFF. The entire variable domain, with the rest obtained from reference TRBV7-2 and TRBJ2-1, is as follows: GAGVSQSPSNKVTEKGKDVELRCDPISGHTALYWYRQSLGQGLEFLIYFQGNSAPDKSGLPSDRFSAERTGGSVSTLTIQRTQQEDSAVYLCASSLRGQVENEQFFGPGTRLTVL.

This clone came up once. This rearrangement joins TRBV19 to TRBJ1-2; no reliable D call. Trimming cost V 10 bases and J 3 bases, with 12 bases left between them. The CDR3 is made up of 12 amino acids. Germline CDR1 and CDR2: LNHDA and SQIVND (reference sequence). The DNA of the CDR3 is TGTGCCATTAAGACGGATGACTATGGCTACACCTTC. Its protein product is CAIKTDDYGYTF. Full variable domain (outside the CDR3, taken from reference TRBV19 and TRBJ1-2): DGGITQSPKYLFRKEGQNVTLSCEQNLNHDAMYWYRQDPGQGLRLIYYSQIVNDFQKGDIAEGYSVSREKKESFPLTVTSAQKNPTAFYLCAIKTDDYGYTFGSGTRLTVV.

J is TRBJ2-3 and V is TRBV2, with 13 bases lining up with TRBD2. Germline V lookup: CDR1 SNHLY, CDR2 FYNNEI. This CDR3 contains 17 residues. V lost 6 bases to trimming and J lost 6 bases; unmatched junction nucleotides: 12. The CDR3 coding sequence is TGTGCCAGCAGCGCCGGAGGACTAGCGGGAGTGGGGGATACGCAGTATTTT. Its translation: CASSAGGLAGVGDTQYF.

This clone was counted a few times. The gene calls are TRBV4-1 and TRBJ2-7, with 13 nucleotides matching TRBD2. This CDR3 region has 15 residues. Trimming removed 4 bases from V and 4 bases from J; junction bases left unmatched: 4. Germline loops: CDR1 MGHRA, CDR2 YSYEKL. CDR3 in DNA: TGCGCCAGCAGCCTCTCGACTAGCGGGAGGTACGAGCAGTACTTC. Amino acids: CASSLSTSGRYEQYF.

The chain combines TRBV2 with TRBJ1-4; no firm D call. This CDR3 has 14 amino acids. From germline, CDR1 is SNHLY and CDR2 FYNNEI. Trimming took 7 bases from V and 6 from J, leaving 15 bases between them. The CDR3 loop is CASKQYDTDEKLFF. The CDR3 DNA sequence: TGTGCCAGCAAACAGTACGATACAGATGAAAAACTGTTTTTT.